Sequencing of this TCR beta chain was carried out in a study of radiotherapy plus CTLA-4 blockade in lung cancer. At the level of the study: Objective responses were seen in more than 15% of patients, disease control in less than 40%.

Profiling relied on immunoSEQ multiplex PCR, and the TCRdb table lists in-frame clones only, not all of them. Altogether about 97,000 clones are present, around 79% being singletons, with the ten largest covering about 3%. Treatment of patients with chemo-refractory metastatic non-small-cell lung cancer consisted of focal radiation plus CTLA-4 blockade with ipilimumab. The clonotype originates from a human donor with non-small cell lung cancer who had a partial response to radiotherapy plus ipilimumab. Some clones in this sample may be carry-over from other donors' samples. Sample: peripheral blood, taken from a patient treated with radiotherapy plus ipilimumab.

CDR3 region: CASSLGTGITGELFF. In nucleotides, the CDR3 is TGCGCCAGCAGCCTGGGGACAGGGATCACCGGGGAGCTGTTTTTT. The chain combines TRBV5-1 with TRBJ2-2, with 9 bases that match TRBD1. In germline, CDR1 is SGHRS, CDR2 YFSETQ. V was pared by 4 bases and J by 4 bases, with 5 bases of the junction left unmatched. The CDR3 loop spans 15 amino acids. The full variable domain, completed using reference TRBV5-1 and TRBJ2-2, is KAGVTQTPRYLIKTRGQQVTLSCSPISGHRSVSWYQQTPGQGLQFLFEYFSETQRNKGNFPGRFSGRQFSNSRSEMNVSTLELGDSALYLCASSLGTGITGELFFGEGSRLTVL.